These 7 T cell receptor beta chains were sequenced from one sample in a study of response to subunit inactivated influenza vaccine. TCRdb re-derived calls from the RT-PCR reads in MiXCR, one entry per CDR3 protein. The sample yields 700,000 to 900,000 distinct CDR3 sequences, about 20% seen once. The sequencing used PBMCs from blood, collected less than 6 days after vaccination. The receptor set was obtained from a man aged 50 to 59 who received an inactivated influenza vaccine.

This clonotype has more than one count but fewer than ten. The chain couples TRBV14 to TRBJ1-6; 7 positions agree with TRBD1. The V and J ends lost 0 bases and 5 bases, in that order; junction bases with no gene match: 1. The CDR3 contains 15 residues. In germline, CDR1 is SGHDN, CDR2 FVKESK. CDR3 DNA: TGTGCCAGCAGCCAAGATGGGACAGATAATTCACCCCTCCACTTT. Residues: CASSQDGTDNSPLHF.

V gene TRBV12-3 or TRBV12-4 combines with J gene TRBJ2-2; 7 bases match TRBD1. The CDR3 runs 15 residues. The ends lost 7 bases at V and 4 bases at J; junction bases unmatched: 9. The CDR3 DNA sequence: TGTGCCAGCACCCCGACAGGGCGGGCCACCGGGGAGCTGTTTTTT. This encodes CASTPTGRATGELFF.

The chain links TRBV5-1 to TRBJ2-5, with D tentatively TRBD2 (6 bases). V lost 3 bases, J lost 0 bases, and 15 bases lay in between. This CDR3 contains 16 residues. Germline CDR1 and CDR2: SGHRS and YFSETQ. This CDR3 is CASSWGGTLNQETQYF. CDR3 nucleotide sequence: TGCGCCAGCAGCTGGGGCGGGACTCTGAACCAAGAGACCCAGTACTTC.

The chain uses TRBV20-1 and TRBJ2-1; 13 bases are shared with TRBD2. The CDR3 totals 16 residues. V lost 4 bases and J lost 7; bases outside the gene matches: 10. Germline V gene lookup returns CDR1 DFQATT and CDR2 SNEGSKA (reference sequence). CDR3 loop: CSAKGLAGHNRNEQFF. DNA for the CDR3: TGCAGTGCTAAGGGACTAGCGGGACATAACAGGAATGAGCAGTTCTTC.

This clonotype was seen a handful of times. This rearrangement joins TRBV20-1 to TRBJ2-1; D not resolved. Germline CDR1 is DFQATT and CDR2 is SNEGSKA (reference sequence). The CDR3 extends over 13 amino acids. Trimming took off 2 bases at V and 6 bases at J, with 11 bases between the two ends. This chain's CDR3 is CSARPPPGNEQFF. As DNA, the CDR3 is TGCAGTGCTAGACCCCCCCCGGGCAATGAGCAGTTCTTC.

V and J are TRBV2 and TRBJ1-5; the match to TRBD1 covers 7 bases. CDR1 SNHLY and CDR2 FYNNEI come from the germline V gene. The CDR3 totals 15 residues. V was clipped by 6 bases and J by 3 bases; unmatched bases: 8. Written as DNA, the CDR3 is TGTGCCAGCAGAACAGCAACAGGGGTCAATCAGCCCCAGCATTTT. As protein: CASRTATGVNQPQHF.

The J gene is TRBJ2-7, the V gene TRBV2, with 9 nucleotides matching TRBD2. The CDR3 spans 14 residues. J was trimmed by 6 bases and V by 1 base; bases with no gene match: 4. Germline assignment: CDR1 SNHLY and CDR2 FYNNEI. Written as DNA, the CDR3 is TGTGCCAGCAGTGAAGTAGCGGGGGATGGCGAGCAGTACTTC. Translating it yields CASSEVAGDGEQYF.